This entry is about one TCR beta chain. What it binds is unknown. The data derive from a study of T cell responses to AZD1222 COVID-19 vaccine. Study observations and caveats: In a largely white British group with more females than males, clonal diversity was possibly underestimated. Repertoire sampling occurred only after the peak T cell response. Recipients of AZD1222 seropositive at baseline numbered only 5 or 6.

Germline CDR1 is MNHNS and CDR2 is SASEGT. The V end was cut by 0 bases, the J end by 4 bases, with 13 bases between. The CDR3 sequence is 16 residues long. Method: immunoSEQ multiplex PCR; TCRdb's copy keeps in-frame clones and lacks some. The data contain 100,000 to 150,000 clones, around nine tenths of them singletons. Sequences were derived from peripheral blood, sampled on day 0 of MenACWY control vaccination. This sequence joins TRBV6-1 and TRBJ1-3; a possible D gene is TRBD1 (5 bases). The receptor was isolated from an adult in good health. The chain's CDR3 is CASSEAVGDGGNTIYF. CDR3 nucleotides: TGTGCCAGCAGTGAAGCAGTAGGGGATGGCGGAAACACCATATATTTT.